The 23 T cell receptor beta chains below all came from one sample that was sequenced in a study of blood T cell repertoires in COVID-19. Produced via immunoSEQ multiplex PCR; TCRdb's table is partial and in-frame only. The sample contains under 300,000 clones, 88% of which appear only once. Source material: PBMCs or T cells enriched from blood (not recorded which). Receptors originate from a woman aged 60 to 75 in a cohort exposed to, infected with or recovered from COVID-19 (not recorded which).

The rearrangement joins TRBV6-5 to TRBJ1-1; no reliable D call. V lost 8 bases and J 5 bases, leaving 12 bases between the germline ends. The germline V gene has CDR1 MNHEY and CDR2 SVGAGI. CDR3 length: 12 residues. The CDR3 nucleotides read TGTGCCAGCGGGCCAACTTGGACTGAAGCTTTCTTT. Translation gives CASGPTWTEAFF.

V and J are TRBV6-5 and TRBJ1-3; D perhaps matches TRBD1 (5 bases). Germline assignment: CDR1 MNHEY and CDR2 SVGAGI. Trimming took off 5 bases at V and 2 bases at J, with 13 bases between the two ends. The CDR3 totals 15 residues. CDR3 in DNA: TGTGCCAGCAGTCCCAATCCGACAGCTGGAAACACCATATATTTT. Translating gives CASSPNPTAGNTIYF.

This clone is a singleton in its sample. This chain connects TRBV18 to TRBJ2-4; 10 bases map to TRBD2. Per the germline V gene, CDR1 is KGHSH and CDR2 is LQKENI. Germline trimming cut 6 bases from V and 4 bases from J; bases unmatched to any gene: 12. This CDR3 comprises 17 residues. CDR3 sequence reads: CASSPGAAGGPKNIQYF. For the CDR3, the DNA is TGTGCCAGCTCTCCCGGGGCAGCGGGAGGGCCGAAAAACATTCAGTACTTC.

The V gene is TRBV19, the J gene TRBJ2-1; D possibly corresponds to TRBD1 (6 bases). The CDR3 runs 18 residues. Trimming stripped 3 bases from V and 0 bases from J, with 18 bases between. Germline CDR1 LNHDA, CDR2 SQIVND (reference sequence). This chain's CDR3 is CASSIGRGPFSSYNEQFF. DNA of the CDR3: TGTGCCAGTAGTATCGGCAGGGGACCATTTAGCTCCTACAATGAGCAGTTCTTC.

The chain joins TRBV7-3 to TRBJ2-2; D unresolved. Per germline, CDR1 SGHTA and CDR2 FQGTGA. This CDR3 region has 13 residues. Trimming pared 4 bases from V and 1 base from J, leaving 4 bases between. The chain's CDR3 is CASSSGNTGELFF. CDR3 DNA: TGTGCCAGCAGCTCAGGGAACACCGGGGAGCTGTTTTTT.

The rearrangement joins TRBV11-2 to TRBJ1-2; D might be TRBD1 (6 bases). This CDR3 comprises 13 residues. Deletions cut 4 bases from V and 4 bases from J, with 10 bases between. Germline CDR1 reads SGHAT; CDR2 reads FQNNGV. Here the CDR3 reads CASSSDSVYGYTF. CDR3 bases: TGTGCCAGCAGCTCGGACAGCGTCTATGGCTACACCTTC.

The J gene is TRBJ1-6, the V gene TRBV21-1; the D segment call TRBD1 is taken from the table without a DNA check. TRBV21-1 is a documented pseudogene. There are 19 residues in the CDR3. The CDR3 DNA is TGTGCCAGCAGGATCGGGACAGGGGGTTGGGGCTCCTATAATTCACCCCTCCACTTT. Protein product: CASRIGTGGWGSYNSPLHF.

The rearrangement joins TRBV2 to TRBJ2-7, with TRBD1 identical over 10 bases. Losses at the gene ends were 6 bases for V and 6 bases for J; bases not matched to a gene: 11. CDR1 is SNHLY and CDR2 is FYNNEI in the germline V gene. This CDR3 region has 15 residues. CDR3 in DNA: TGTGCCAGCAGAAAGCCTAGGGACAGGGGAGGCGAGCAGTACTTC. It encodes CASRKPRDRGGEQYF.

In nucleotides, the CDR3 is TGCAGCGTTGCACCGCTACAGGGGGCTGAGAACAATGAGCAGTTCTTC. Translating it yields CSVAPLQGAENNEQFF. The gene calls are TRBV29-1 and TRBJ2-1; 9 bases agree with TRBD1. Trimming cost V 4 bases and J 5 bases; bases outside gene matches: 12. Germline CDR1 is SQVTM and CDR2 is ANQGSEA. The CDR3 contains 16 residues.

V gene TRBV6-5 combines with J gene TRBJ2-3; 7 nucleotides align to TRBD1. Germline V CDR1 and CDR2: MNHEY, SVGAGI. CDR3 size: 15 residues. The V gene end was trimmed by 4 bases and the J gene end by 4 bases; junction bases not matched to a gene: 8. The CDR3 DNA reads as TGTGCCAGCAGTTGGCAGGGGGTTCGAGCAGATACGCAGTATTTT. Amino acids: CASSWQGVRADTQYF.

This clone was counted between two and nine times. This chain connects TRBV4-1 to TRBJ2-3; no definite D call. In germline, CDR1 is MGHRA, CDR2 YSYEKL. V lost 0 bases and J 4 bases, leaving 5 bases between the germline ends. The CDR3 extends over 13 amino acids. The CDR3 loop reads CASSQETPDTQYF. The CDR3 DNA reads TGCGCCAGCAGCCAAGAGACACCAGATACGCAGTATTTT.

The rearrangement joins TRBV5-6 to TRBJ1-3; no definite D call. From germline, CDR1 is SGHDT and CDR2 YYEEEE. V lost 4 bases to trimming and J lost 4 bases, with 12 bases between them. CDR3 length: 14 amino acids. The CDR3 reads CASSLLNSGNTIYF. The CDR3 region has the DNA TGTGCCAGCAGCCTCCTGAACTCCGGAAACACCATATATTTT.

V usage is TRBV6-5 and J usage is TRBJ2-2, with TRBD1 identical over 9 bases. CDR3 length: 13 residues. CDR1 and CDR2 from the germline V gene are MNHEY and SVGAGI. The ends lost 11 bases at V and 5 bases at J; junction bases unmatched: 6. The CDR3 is CAGRDRETGELFF. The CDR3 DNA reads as TGTGCCGGCCGGGACAGGGAGACCGGGGAGCTGTTTTTT.

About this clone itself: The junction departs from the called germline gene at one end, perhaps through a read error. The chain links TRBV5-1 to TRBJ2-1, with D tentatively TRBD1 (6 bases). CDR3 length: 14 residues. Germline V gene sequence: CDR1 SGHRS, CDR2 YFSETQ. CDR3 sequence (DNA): TGCGCCAGCAGTATAAGGGACATCTACAATAAGCAGTTCTTC. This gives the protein CASSIRDIYNKQFF.

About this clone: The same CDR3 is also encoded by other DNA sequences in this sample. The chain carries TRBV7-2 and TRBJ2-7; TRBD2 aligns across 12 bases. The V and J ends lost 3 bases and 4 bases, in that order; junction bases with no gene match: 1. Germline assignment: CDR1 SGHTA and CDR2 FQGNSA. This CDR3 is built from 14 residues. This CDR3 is CASSLTSGSYEQYF. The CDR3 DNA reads TGTGCCAGCAGCTTGACTAGCGGGAGTTACGAGCAGTACTTC.

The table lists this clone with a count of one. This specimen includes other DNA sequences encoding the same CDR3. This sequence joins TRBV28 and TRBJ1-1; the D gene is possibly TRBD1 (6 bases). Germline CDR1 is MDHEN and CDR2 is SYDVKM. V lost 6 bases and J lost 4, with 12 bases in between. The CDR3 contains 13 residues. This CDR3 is CASSLQGGTEAFF. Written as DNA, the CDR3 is TGTGCCAGCAGCCTACAGGGCGGCACTGAAGCTTTCTTT.

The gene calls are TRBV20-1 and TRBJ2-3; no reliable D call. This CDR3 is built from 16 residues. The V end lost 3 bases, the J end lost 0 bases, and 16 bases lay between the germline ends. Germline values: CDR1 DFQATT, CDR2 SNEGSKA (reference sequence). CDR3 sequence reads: CSASERLVTSTDTQYF. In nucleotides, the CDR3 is TGCAGTGCTAGTGAACGGCTAGTGACTAGCACAGATACGCAGTATTTT.

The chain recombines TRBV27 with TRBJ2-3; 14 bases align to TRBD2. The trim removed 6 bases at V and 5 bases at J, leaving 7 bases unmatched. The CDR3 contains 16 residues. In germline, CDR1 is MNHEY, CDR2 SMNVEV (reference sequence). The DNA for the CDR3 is TGTGCCAGCAGCGTGGGACTAGCGGGAGTCGAAGATACGCAGTATTTT. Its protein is CASSVGLAGVEDTQYF.

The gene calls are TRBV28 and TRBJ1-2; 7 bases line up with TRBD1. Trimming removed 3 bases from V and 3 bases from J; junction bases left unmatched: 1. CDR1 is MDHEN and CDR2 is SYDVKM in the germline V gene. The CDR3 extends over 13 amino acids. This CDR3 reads CASSLDRYYGYTF. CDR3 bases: TGTGCCAGCAGTTTGGACAGGTACTATGGCTACACCTTC.

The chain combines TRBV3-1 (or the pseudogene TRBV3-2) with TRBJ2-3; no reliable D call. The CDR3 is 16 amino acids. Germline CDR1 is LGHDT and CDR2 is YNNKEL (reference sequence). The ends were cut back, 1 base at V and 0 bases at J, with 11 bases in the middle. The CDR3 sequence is CASSQGAPYSTDTQYF. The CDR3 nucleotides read TGTGCCAGCAGCCAAGGGGCCCCTTATAGCACAGATACGCAGTATTTT.

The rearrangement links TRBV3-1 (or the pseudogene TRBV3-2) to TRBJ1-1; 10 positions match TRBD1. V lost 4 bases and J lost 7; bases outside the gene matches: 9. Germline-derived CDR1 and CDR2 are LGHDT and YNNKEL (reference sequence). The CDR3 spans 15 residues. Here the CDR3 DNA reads TGTGCCAGCAGCCGATACTCCGGGACAGGGGTTGAAGCTTTCTTT. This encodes CASSRYSGTGVEAFF.

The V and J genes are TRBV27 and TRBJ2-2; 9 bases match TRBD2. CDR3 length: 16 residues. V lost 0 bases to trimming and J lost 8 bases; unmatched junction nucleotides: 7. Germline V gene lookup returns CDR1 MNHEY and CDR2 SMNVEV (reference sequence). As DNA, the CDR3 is TGTGCCAGCAGTTTATCGTTCGGCGGGAGGGGTGGGGAGCTGTTTTTT. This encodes CASSLSFGGRGGELFF.

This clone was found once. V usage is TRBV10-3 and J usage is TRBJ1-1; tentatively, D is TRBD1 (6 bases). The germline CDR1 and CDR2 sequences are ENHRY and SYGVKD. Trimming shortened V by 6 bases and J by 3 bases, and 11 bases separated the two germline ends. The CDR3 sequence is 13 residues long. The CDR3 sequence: CAISINRDTEAFF. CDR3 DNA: TGTGCCATCAGCATAAACAGGGACACTGAAGCTTTCTTT.